The clone carrying this TCR beta chain was seen a single time. The CDR3 is made up of 18 amino acids. Unmatched junction bases numbered 17, after V lost 5 bases and J lost 5 bases. Germline V lookup: CDR1 SGHAT, CDR2 FQNNGV. What was sequenced were expressed TCRB transcripts, since all of the isolated RNA had been reverse transcribed. Assay: immunoSEQ multiplex PCR; the TCRdb copy retains only in-frame clones and omits some. The sample shows about 230,000 clones, 9.6% of them seen only once. The data were taken from a study of beta chain features in type 1 diabetes. This TCR derives from a woman aged 18-30 years in good health. The chain combines TRBV11-2 with TRBJ2-7; 11 nucleotides align to TRBD2. The sequencing sample was made of naive CD4+ T cells from blood. CDR3 in amino acids: CASSQTRLAGGSRHEQYF. Written as DNA, the CDR3 is TGTGCCAGCAGCCAGACCCGCCTAGCGGGAGGAAGCCGACACGAGCAGTACTTC.